The sequence of this TCR beta chain was determined in a study of CD8+ T cells in alopecia areata. Study background: Treated patients took oral tofacitinib at 5 to 10 mg twice daily.

The CDR3 runs 14 residues. Germline CDR1 reads SGHRS; CDR2 reads YFSETQ. With 2 bases removed from V and 6 bases from J, the gap between germline ends came to 13 bases. The table lists this clone with a few counts. Treatment denoted: oral pan-JAK inhibitor, 5-10 mg twice daily. From alopecia areata patients, lesional scalp punch biopsies and peripheral blood were collected. TCR sequencing used cDNA made by reverse transcription of extracted RNA. The method was immunoSEQ multiplex PCR; TCRdb's version includes in-frame clones alone and lacks a portion of them. This sample has hundreds of thousands of clones, with roughly 64% found just once.

Sequences were derived from CD4+ T cells sorted from blood, sampled at week 24, from a patient treated with tofacitinib. This TCR was sampled from a human donor with alopecia areata. The chain recombines TRBV5-1 with TRBJ2-3; tentative D call: TRBD2 (5 bases). CDR3 residues: CASSLVRGEDTQYF. In DNA form, the CDR3 reads TGCGCCAGCAGCTTAGTACGGGGAGAGGATACGCAGTATTTT.